This T cell receptor (beta chain) was documented in a study of cytomegalovirus exposure and HLA in healthy donors. For the study at large: Researchers found that roughly 80% of under 450 genotyped donors fell within the Caucasian-associated ancestry cluster. Notes on the study in general: Productive rates of about 90% or about 30% were seen for most TCR beta V segments in an earlier analysis. Among donors in an Asian-associated ancestry cluster, a later analysis reportedly found fewer N-insertions than the approximately 700-donor mean. HLA restriction was apparent for most CMV-associated TCR beta chains in a later analysis.

Worth noting for this clone: Its target is unknown.

The CDR3 runs to 13 residues. V was clipped by 3 bases and J by 9 bases, with 9 bases between them. From germline, CDR1 is SNHLY and CDR2 FYNNEI. The PCR employed 60 Vbeta primers together with 13 Jbeta primers. Measured with immunoSEQ multiplex PCR; TCRdb has only the in-frame clones, and not every one. This sample's table has approximately 110,000 clones. The chain recombines TRBV2 with TRBJ1-6; no definite D call. Specimen: PBMCs. The TCR comes from a man younger than 35 in good health and CMV-seronegative. Here the CDR3 DNA reads TGTGCCAGCAGTGACACGTCGGTTTCACCCCTCCACTTT. It yields the protein CASSDTSVSPLHF.